The rows below give T cell receptor beta chains drawn from one sample of a study of T cells in Graves' hyperthyroidism and ophthalmopathy. TCRdb ran MiXCR on the multiplex PCR reads and lists one entry per CDR3 protein. The data contain 750,000 to 900,000 distinct CDR3 sequences, about two fifths of them singletons. Sequenced material: blood. The receptors were gathered from a man between 18 and 35 years old with Graves' hyperthyroidism. Both conserved end residues are part of each CDR3. The D gene is left open where the match is weak. A clone size is listed for some rows: how often the clone was seen (once, few, many), or a class if it is expanded.

few	TRBJ1-1	-	TRBV12-3/TRBV12-4	CASSLFGRDEAFF	TGTGCCAGCAGTTTATTCGGAAGGGATGAAGCTTTCTTT
-	TRBJ1-2	-	TRBV5-6	CASSRYGANYGYTF	TGTGCCAGCAGCCGTTACGGGGCTAACTATGGCTACACCTTC
few	TRBJ1-1	-	TRBV5-1	CASSFLYGAEAFF	TGCGCCAGCAGCTTCCTCTATGGAGCTGAAGCTTTCTTT
-	TRBJ1-1	-	TRBV6-5	CASSYARTSKNTEAFF	TGTGCCAGCAGTTACGCTCGGACGTCGAAGAACACTGAAGCTTTCTTT
-	TRBJ2-7	-	TRBV7-6	CASSSWEGRSSYEQYF	TGTGCCAGCAGCTCTTGGGAAGGGCGAAGCTCCTACGAGCAGTACTTC
-	TRBJ1-5	TRBD1	TRBV25-1	CAQGGFNQPQHF	TGTGCACAGGGGGGGTTCAATCAGCCCCAGCATTTT
few	TRBJ2-7	TRBD1	TRBV5-4	CASSPYGQGEQYF	TGTGCCAGCAGCCCATACGGACAGGGCGAGCAGTACTTC
-	TRBJ1-4	-	TRBV6-5	CASTPVGGKLFF	TGTGCCAGCACCCCCGTGGGGGGAAAACTGTTTTTT
few	TRBJ1-2	-	TRBV15	CATSREIDSHYGYTF	TGTGCCACCAGCAGAGAGATAGACAGCCACTATGGCTACACCTTC
few	TRBJ2-5	TRBD2	TRBV7-9	CASSLVSGGQETQYF	TGTGCCAGCAGCTTAGTCAGCGGGGGGCAAGAGACCCAGTACTTC
-	TRBJ2-5	-	TRBV9	CASSVGNSGQETQYF	TGTGCCAGCAGCGTAGGAAATAGCGGACAAGAGACCCAGTACTTC
-	TRBJ2-3	-	TRBV7-6	CASRHFTDTQYF	TGTGCCAGCAGACATTTTACAGATACGCAGTATTTT
-	TRBJ2-7	-	TRBV7-2	CASSLSAVVGCEQYF	TGTGCCAGCAGCTTATCAGCCGTGGTAGGTTGCGAGCAGTACTTC
many	TRBJ1-1	-	TRBV7-9	CASTSPGTLEAFF	TGTGCCAGCACCTCGCCAGGGACTCTGGAAGCTTTCTTT
-	TRBJ1-1	-	TRBV11-1	CASSLAGEVEAFF	TGTGCCAGCAGCTTAGCTGGGGAGGTTGAAGCTTTCTTT
-	TRBJ2-7	-	TRBV7-3	CASSPVGAAGEQYF	TGTGCCAGCAGCCCCGTCGGGGCCGCGGGCGAGCAGTACTTC
-	TRBJ1-1	-	TRBV10-1	CASSQIPGDTEALF	TGCGCCAGCAGCCAAATACCGGGGGACACTGAAGCTCTCTTT
few	TRBJ2-7	TRBD2	TRBV20-1	CSAALPTSGGVEQYF	TGCAGTGCTGCACTACCGACTAGCGGGGGTGTCGAGCAGTACTTC
-	TRBJ2-7	TRBD2	TRBV20-1	CSARVSGLSYEQYF	TGCAGTGCTAGAGTTAGCGGGCTCTCCTACGAGCAGTACTTC
few	TRBJ1-1	TRBD1	TRBV2	CASRTRDSLNTEAFF	TGTGCCAGCAGAACCCGGGACAGCTTAAACACTGAAGCTTTCTTT
-	TRBJ2-7	TRBD2	TRBV20-1	CSAGGVLAVSYEQYF	TGCAGTGCTGGGGGGGTCCTAGCGGTCTCCTACGAGCAGTACTTC
-	TRBJ2-7	TRBD2	TRBV20-1	CSALTRRTSVHEQYF	TGCAGTGCCTTGACCCGGCGCACTAGCGTCCACGAGCAGTACTTC
few	TRBJ2-7	-	TRBV7-2	CASSLDPARATSSYEQYF	TGTGCCAGCAGCTTAGACCCCGCGCGGGCAACCAGCTCCTACGAGCAGTACTTC
few	TRBJ1-1	-	TRBV5-1	CASSLVPLLGNTEAFF	TGCGCCAGCAGCTTGGTACCCTTGCTGGGGAACACTGAAGCTTTCTTT
-	TRBJ1-2	-	TRBV7-6	CASSSAGGDGYTF	TGTGCCAGCAGCAGCGCGGGGGGGGATGGCTACACCTTC
-	TRBJ2-6	-	TRBV25-1	CASSVGGSGGANVPTF	TGTGCCAGCAGCGTTGGTGGGTCCGGTGGGGCCAACGTCCCGACTTTC
-	TRBJ2-7	-	TRBV25-1	CASRVDEQYF	TGTGCCAGCAGAGTTGACGAGCAGTACTTC
-	TRBJ1-3	TRBD1	TRBV10-3	CATGTASGNTIYF	TGTGCCACCGGGACAGCCTCTGGAAACACCATATATTTT
-	TRBJ1-5	TRBD1	TRBV12-5	CASGPDRDNQPQHF	TGTGCTAGTGGACCGGACAGGGACAATCAGCCCCAGCATTTT
few	TRBJ2-2	TRBD2	TRBV5-1	CASRGGGTSTGELFF	TGCGCCAGCAGAGGCGGGGGGACCAGCACCGGGGAGCTGTTTTTT
-	TRBJ2-7	TRBD1	TRBV6-2/TRBV6-3	CASSYKAGQVNSYEQYF	TGTGCCAGCAGTTACAAGGCGGGACAGGTGAACTCCTACGAGCAGTACTTC
-	TRBJ1-1	-	TRBV11-2	CASSHTTDRQPGFF	TGTGCCAGCAGCCACACTACTGACCGACAGCCCGGATTCTTT
-	TRBJ2-7	-	TRBV7-9	CASSTNDRNEQYF	TGTGCCAGCAGCACGAACGATAGGAACGAGCAGTACTTC
once	TRBJ1-5	TRBD1	TRBV10-3	CATGQGGKAQHF	TGTGCCACGGGACAGGGGGGAAAGGCCCAGCATTTT
-	TRBJ1-4	TRBD1	TRBV7-8	CASSIGQGVSGNEKLFF	TGTGCCAGCAGCATAGGACAGGGCGTATCGGGTAATGAAAAACTGTTTTTT
many	TRBJ1-5	-	TRBV29-1	CSVGFADSRNQPQHF	TGCAGCGTTGGGTTTGCGGACAGTCGTAATCAGCCCCAGCATTTT
-	TRBJ1-6	-	TRBV20-1	CSAAQGGGGRNSPLHF	TGCAGTGCTGCCCAGGGCGGGGGAGGGAGGAATTCACCCCTCCACTTT
-	TRBJ2-2	TRBD2	TRBV20-1	CSARETSGANTGELFF	TGCAGTGCCAGGGAGACTAGCGGCGCGAACACCGGGGAGCTGTTTTTT
-	TRBJ2-7	-	TRBV5-6	CASSQDAPGTAYEQYF	TGTGCCAGCAGCCAAGATGCGCCAGGTACAGCCTACGAGCAGTACTTC
-	TRBJ2-1	TRBD2	TRBV20-1	CSAGLLALSSYNEQFF	TGCAGTGCTGGATTACTAGCGTTGAGCTCCTACAATGAGCAGTTCTTC
-	TRBJ2-7	TRBD2	TRBV29-1	CSVRAGVPSSYEQYF	TGCAGCGTTCGCGCGGGGGTCCCAAGCTCCTACGAGCAGTACTTC
many	TRBJ2-7	TRBD1	TRBV7-6	CASSPGQGSSSYEQYF	TGTGCCAGCAGCCCAGGACAGGGGTCTAGCTCCTACGAGCAGTACTTC
many	TRBJ2-7	-	TRBV7-9	CASSLDLLDEQYF	TGTGCCAGCAGCTTAGATCTGTTGGACGAGCAGTACTTC
-	TRBJ1-2	-	TRBV6-5	CAISEAEGNYGYTF	TGTGCCATCAGTGAAGCGGAGGGTAACTATGGCTACACCTTC
few	TRBJ2-2	TRBD2	TRBV20-1	CSARGGAGSGELFF	TGCAGTGCTAGAGGGGGAGCGGGATCAGGGGAGCTGTTTTTT
-	TRBJ2-1	-	TRBV19	CASSMDVSYNEQFF	TGTGCCAGTAGTATGGACGTCTCCTACAATGAGCAGTTCTTC
-	TRBJ2-7	TRBD1	TRBV10-1	CASSEDRVSSYEQYF	TGCGCCAGCAGTGAGGACAGGGTCAGCTCCTACGAGCAGTACTTC
few	TRBJ2-7	-	TRBV20-1	CSARESGTYEQYF	TGCAGTGCTAGAGAGTCGGGGACCTACGAGCAGTACTTC
-	TRBJ2-6	-	TRBV29-1	CSVRSGTNVLTF	TGCAGCGTTCGATCCGGGACCAACGTCCTGACTTTC
-	TRBJ2-7	-	TRBV20-1	CSAREVAEEQYF	TGCAGTGCTAGAGAAGTGGCAGAGGAGCAGTACTTC
many	TRBJ2-7	TRBD1	TRBV9	CASSLRGQGTEQYF	TGTGCCAGCAGCTTAAGGGGACAGGGCACAGAGCAGTACTTC
many	TRBJ2-7	-	TRBV20-1	CSARGGGGYEQYF	TGCAGTGCTAGAGGCGGAGGGGGCTACGAGCAGTACTTC
-	TRBJ2-7	TRBD1	TRBV5-1	CASSLGQGNWEQYF	TGCGCCAGCAGCTTGGGACAGGGAAATTGGGAGCAGTACTTC
few	TRBJ1-4	-	TRBV4-1	CASSHPGDQEKLFF	TGCGCCAGCAGCCATCCCGGGGACCAGGAAAAACTGTTTTTT
many	TRBJ1-1	-	TRBV24-1	CATSDGGREAFF	TGTGCCACCAGTGATGGGGGGAGGGAAGCTTTCTTT
many	TRBJ2-7	-	TRBV7-9	CASSPPGQSQYF	TGTGCCAGCAGCCCACCGGGCCAATCGCAGTACTTC
-	TRBJ2-7	-	TRBV20-1	CSARRDLDEQYF	TGCAGTGCTCGCCGGGACCTCGACGAGCAGTACTTC
-	TRBJ2-7	TRBD2	TRBV20-1	CSATGLAGEGYEQYF	TGCAGTGCCACCGGACTAGCGGGAGAGGGCTACGAGCAGTACTTC
-	TRBJ1-1	-	TRBV20-1	CGASRQEGAFF	TGCGGTGCTAGTCGACAGGAAGGAGCTTTCTTT